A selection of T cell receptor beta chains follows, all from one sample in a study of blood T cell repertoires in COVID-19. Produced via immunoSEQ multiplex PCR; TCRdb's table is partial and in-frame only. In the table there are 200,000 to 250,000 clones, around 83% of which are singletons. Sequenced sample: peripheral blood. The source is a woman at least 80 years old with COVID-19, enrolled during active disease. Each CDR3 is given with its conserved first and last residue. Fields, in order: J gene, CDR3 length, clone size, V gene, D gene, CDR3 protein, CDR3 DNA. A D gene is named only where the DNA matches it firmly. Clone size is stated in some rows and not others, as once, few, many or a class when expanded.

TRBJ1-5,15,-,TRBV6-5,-,CASSTDSLSNQPQHF,TGTGCCAGCAGTACAGACAGCCTTAGCAATCAGCCCCAGCATTTT
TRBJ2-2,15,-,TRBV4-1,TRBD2,CASSQVAGGTGELFF,TGCGCCAGCAGCCAAGTAGCGGGTGGGACCGGGGAGCTGTTTTTT
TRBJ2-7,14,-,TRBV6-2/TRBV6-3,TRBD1,CASSPGQVRHEQYF,TGTGCCAGCAGTCCCGGACAGGTTAGGCACGAGCAGTACTTC
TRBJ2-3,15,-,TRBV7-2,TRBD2,CASTASGGLTDTQYF,TGTGCCAGCACAGCTAGCGGGGGGCTCACAGATACGCAGTATTTT
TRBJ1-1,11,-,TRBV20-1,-,CSAHVLSEAFF,TGCAGTGCTCACGTACTGAGTGAAGCTTTCTTT
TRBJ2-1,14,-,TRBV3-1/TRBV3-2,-,CASSQGIASGEQFF,TGTGCCAGCAGCCAAGGAATCGCGTCGGGTGAGCAGTTCTTC
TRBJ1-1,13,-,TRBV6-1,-,CASRAKDYTEAFF,TGTGCCAGCAGGGCCAAGGACTACACTGAAGCTTTCTTT
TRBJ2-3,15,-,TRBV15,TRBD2,CATSIRGGSRDTQYF,TGTGCCACCAGCATCCGGGGCGGGAGTCGCGATACGCAGTATTTT
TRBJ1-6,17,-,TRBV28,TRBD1,CASSLGGQGVRNSPLHF,TGTGCCAGCAGTTTAGGTGGACAGGGGGTGCGGAATTCACCCCTCCACTTT
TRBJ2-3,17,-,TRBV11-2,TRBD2,CASSSPGLAGVADTQYF,TGTGCCAGCAGCTCGCCGGGACTAGCGGGAGTTGCAGATACGCAGTATTTT
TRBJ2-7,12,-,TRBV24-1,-,CAKAAGSYEQYF,TGTGCCAAGGCGGCGGGCTCCTACGAGCAATACTTC
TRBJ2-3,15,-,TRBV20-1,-,CSASLSSVSTDTQYF,TGCAGTGCTAGTCTATCTAGCGTTAGCACAGATACGCAGTATTTT
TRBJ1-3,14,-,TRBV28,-,CASTWQGSGNTIYF,TGTGCCAGCACCTGGCAGGGCTCTGGAAACACCATATATTTT
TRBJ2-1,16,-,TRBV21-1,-,CASSRQRSGVYNEQFF,TGTGCCAGCAGCCGCCAGCGTAGCGGGGTATACAATGAGCAGTTCTTC
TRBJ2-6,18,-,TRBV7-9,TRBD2,CASSLGSRGRAGANVLTF,TGTGCCAGCAGCTTAGGAAGCCGGGGGAGGGCTGGGGCCAACGTCCTGACTTTC
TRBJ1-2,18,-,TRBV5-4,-,CASSADGTRVFGAYGYTF,TGTGCCAGCAGCGCCGACGGGACAAGGGTCTTTGGAGCCTATGGCTACACCTTC
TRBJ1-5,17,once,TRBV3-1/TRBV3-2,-,CASSQGIQARSNQPQHF,TGTGCCAGCAGCCAAGGGATACAGGCGCGGAGCAATCAGCCCCAGCATTTT
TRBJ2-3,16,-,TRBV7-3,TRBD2,CASSLTRGGRTDTQYF,TGTGCCAGCAGCTTAACTCGCGGGGGTAGAACAGATACGCAGTATTTT
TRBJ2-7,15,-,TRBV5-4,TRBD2,CASSPTSGSLYEQYF,TGTGCCAGCAGCCCGACTAGCGGGAGTCTGTACGAGCAGTACTTC
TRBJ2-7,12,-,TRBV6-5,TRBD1,CASRPGTGGQYF,TGTGCCAGCAGACCCGGGACAGGCGGGCAGTACTTC
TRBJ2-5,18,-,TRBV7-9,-,CASTSKPLSTALQETQYF,TGTGCCAGCACCTCAAAGCCCCTCTCGACAGCACTCCAAGAGACCCAGTACTTC
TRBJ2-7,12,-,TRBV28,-,CASSVPSYEQYF,TGTGCCAGCAGTGTCCCTTCCTACGAGCAGTACTTC
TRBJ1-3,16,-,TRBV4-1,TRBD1,CASSLVRDRVGNTIYF,TGCGCCAGCAGCCTCGTACGGGACAGGGTGGGAAACACCATATATTTT
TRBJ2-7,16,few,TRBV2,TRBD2,CASSWAPSGNSYEQYF,TGTGCCAGCAGTTGGGCCCCTAGCGGGAACTCCTACGAGCAGTACTTC
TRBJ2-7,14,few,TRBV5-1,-,CASSGGGGAHEQYF,TGCGCCAGCAGCGGGGGGGGCGGGGCCCACGAGCAGTACTTC
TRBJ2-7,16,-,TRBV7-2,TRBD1,CASSFARTGGGYEQYF,TGTGCCAGCAGCTTTGCCCGGACAGGGGGGGGGTACGAGCAGTACTTC
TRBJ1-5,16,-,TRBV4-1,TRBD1,CASSPGDRGSGQPQHF,TGCGCCAGCAGCCCGGGGGACAGGGGAAGTGGCCAGCCCCAGCATTTT
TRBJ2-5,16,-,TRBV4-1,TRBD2,CASSSGTSGVQETQYF,TGCGCCAGCAGCTCCGGGACTAGCGGGGTCCAAGAGACCCAGTACTTC
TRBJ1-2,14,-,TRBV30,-,CAWSAVGTAYGYTF,TGTGCCTGGAGTGCAGTAGGAACAGCTTATGGCTACACCTTC
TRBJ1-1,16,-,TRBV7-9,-,CASSSPGGRKVAEAFF,TGTGCCAGCAGCTCCCCGGGAGGCCGTAAGGTGGCTGAAGCTTTCTTT
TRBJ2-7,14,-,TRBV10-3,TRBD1,CAIRPDRGSYEQYF,TGTGCCATCAGGCCGGACAGGGGCTCCTACGAGCAGTACTTC
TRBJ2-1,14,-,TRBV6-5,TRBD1,CASSPPGQGRSQFF,TGTGCCAGCAGTCCTCCGGGACAGGGGAGATCTCAGTTCTTC
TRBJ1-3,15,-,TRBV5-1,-,CASSPVQGGGNTIYF,TGCGCCAGCAGCCCGGTCCAGGGCGGTGGAAACACCATATATTTT
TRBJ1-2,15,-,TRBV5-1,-,CASSLNPGSAYGYTF,TGCGCCAGCAGCTTGAATCCAGGGTCGGCCTATGGCTACACCTTC
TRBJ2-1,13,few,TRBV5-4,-,CASSPDRYNEQFF,TGTGCCAGCAGCCCGGACAGATACAATGAGCAGTTCTTC